The next 22 T cell receptor beta chains were all read from a single sample in a study of spatial heterogeneity in lung cancer (dated 2019 in TCRdb). Libraries were constructed by 5' RACE. Sequencing instrument: NextSeq 500. TCRdb passed the public sequencing reads through fastp at Q25 and MiXCR, retaining productive beta sequences. Every distinct CDR3 protein forms one entry, paired with its most common genes and DNA. For this sample the table gives about 92,000 distinct CDR3 sequences, of which 9.5% to 15% were detected only once. Jointly, the top ten make up over 40% of the sample. Taken with the paper, the label for time point translates to: sample taken at primary tumor resection. Whole RNA extracted from tumor and nontumor lung tissue, or from cryopreserved PBMC samples, was used for TCR sequencing without cell sorting. This specimen consisted of PBMCs, obtained at surgery. These receptors were obtained from a male donor with early-stage non-small cell lung cancer.

V usage is TRBV20-1 and J usage is TRBJ1-1; no clear D. The germline V and J ends were trimmed by 4 bases and 1 base, with 16 bases remaining between them. There are 15 residues in the CDR3. CDR1 and CDR2 (germline): DFQATT, SNEGSKA (reference sequence). As DNA, the CDR3 is TGCAGTGCTACAGGCTTCCCTGCAAGGAACACTGAAGCTTTCTTT. This sequence encodes CSATGFPARNTEAFF.

The chain is built from TRBV4-3 and TRBJ2-1, with 14 nucleotides matching TRBD2. The V gene's germline CDR1 is LGHNA and CDR2 YSLEER. V shed 1 base and J 3 bases; nucleotides not matched to a gene: 8. The CDR3 spans 19 residues. CDR3 nucleotides: TGCGCCAGCAGCCAAGTCGGGACTAGCGGGAGTGGGTTCTACAATGAGCAGTTCTTC. The encoded protein is CASSQVGTSGSGFYNEQFF.

This clonotype came up a few times. CDR3 sequence (DNA): TGTGCCAGCAGTCCACTCCGGGGGGGCGCTGGCTATGGCTACACCTTC. Translating it yields CASSPLRGGAGYGYTF. This sequence joins TRBV6-2 or TRBV6-3 and TRBJ1-2; the D gene is possibly TRBD1 (6 bases). This CDR3 contains 16 residues. Germline-derived CDR1 and CDR2 are MNHEY and SVGEGT. V dropped 5 bases and J dropped 4 bases, with 20 bases sitting between them.

This clonotype was picked up a small number of times. V usage is TRBV6-2 or TRBV6-3 and J usage is TRBJ1-5; D not resolved. Trimming removed 4 bases at V and 0 bases at J, with 16 bases between. CDR1 is MNHEY and CDR2 is SVGEGT in the germline V gene. There are 17 residues in the CDR3. The CDR3 DNA follows: TGTGCCAGCAGTTCATATACGACGGATTATAGCAATCAGCCCCAGCATTTT. Translating it yields CASSSYTTDYSNQPQHF.

This clonotype was detected a few times. This chain connects TRBV12-3 or TRBV12-4 to TRBJ1-2, with D tentatively TRBD1 (6 bases). The CDR3 has 14 residues. Deletions cut 6 bases from V and 0 bases from J, with 11 bases between. The CDR3, as DNA: TGTGCCAGCAGCCCGACAGGACCTAACTATGGCTACACCTTC. It is translated as CASSPTGPNYGYTF.

This clonotype was observed at least ten times. V gene TRBV27 combines with J gene TRBJ2-7; D is perhaps TRBD2 (6 bases). The CDR3 is 15 residues long. V shed 4 bases and J shed 4 bases, with 17 bases lying between them. The germline V gene has CDR1 MNHEY and CDR2 SMNVEV (reference sequence). CDR3 residues: CASSSETGRLYEQYF. In DNA form, the CDR3 reads TGTGCCAGCAGTTCGGAAACGGGGAGGTTGTACGAGCAGTACTTC.

This clonotype has ten or more counts. The chain carries TRBV12-3 or TRBV12-4 and TRBJ2-1, with D maybe TRBD2 (5 bases). This CDR3 comprises 14 residues. V lost 7 bases and J lost 6, with 16 bases in between. CDR3 loop: CASTLGGLPNEQFF. For the CDR3, the DNA is TGTGCCAGCACCTTGGGCGGGCTGCCCAATGAGCAGTTCTTC.

The chain combines TRBV7-9 with TRBJ1-3, with 12 bases identical to TRBD1. Losses at the gene ends were 5 bases for V and 0 bases for J; bases not matched to a gene: 5. Germline V gene data show CDR1 as SEHNR and CDR2 as FQNEAQ (reference sequence). The CDR3 sequence is 17 residues long. CDR3 coding DNA: TGTGCCAGCAGCCCGGGACAGGGGGCCTTCTCTGGAAACACCATATATTTT. Translation gives CASSPGQGAFSGNTIYF.

This clonotype has just a few counts. The chain uses TRBV4-3 and TRBJ2-2; D could derive from TRBD1 or TRBD2 (5 bases each). In germline, CDR1 is LGHNA, CDR2 YSLEER. This CDR3 is 16 amino acids long. The germline V and J ends were trimmed by 1 base and 2 bases, with 11 bases remaining between them. DNA of the CDR3: TGCGCCAGCAGCCAAGGGTCCGGGACCAACACCGGGGAGCTGTTTTTT. Amino acid sequence: CASSQGSGTNTGELFF.

This clonotype appeared once. The chain recombines TRBV19 with TRBJ1-5; possible D gene TRBD1, 5 bases. Germline loops: CDR1 LNHDA, CDR2 SQIVND (reference sequence). The V end was cut by 8 bases, the J end by 2 bases, with 13 bases between. The CDR3 loop spans 14 amino acids. The chain's CDR3 is CASSPGYGNQPQHF. The CDR3, as DNA: TGTGCCAGTTCCCCAGGGTACGGCAATCAGCCCCAGCATTTT.

The chain has TRBV29-1 and TRBJ1-2; 7 bases are a match to TRBD1. The junction had 5 bases not matched to a gene; V was cut back by 2 bases and J by 8 bases. This CDR3 has 12 amino acids. Germline-derived CDR1 and CDR2 are SQVTM and ANQGSEA. The CDR3 sequence: CSVETGADGYTF. CDR3 in DNA: TGCAGCGTTGAAACAGGGGCGGACGGCTACACCTTC.

This clonotype has a count of ten or more. The chain is built from TRBV7-9 and TRBJ2-6; 10 bases match TRBD1. The germline V gene has CDR1 SEHNR and CDR2 FQNEAQ (reference sequence). V was clipped by 2 bases and J by 1 base; unmatched bases: 5. The CDR3 contains 18 residues. CDR3 loop: CASSLSDRGLSGANVLTF. The CDR3 DNA sequence: TGTGCCAGCAGCTTAAGCGACAGGGGGCTATCTGGGGCCAACGTCCTGACTTTC.

This clonotype was seen a few times. This rearrangement joins TRBV20-1 to TRBJ2-1; the match to TRBD1 covers 7 bases. The CDR3 consists of 14 residues. Germline lookup yields CDR1 DFQATT and CDR2 SNEGSKA (reference sequence). V was clipped by 4 bases and J by 8 bases; unmatched bases: 11. This CDR3 reads CSAIRESDRDEQFF. CDR3 in DNA: TGCAGTGCTATCCGAGAATCCGACAGGGATGAGCAGTTCTTC.

This clonotype has only a few counts. The V gene is TRBV4-2, the J gene TRBJ1-5, with D hard to call. Germline CDR1 and CDR2: LGHNA and YNFKEQ. V was pared by 2 bases and J by 0 bases, with 8 bases between. The CDR3 is made up of 15 amino acids. CDR3 sequence reads: CASSQSGHSNQPQHF. The CDR3, as DNA: TGTGCCAGCAGCCAATCTGGGCATAGCAATCAGCCCCAGCATTTT.

The count of this clonotype is one. J is TRBJ2-2 and V is TRBV20-1; no definite D call. The germline gives CDR1 DFQATT, CDR2 SNEGSKA (reference sequence). The CDR3 is 15 residues long. V lost 3 bases and J lost 0, with 11 bases in between. CDR3 sequence: CSASRSTPNTGELFF. CDR3 sequence (DNA): TGCAGTGCTAGTCGGTCTACCCCGAACACCGGGGAGCTGTTTTTT.

The V gene is TRBV7-3, the J gene TRBJ1-1; D may be TRBD1 (6 bases). The CDR3 loop spans 13 amino acids. CDR1 SGHTA and CDR2 FQGTGA come from the germline V gene. Between the trimmed V and J ends, which lost 5 bases and 5 bases, there was a span of 12 bases. CDR3 coding DNA: TGTGCCAGCAGCGCCTACAGGGAGACTGAAGCTTTCTTT. Translated: CASSAYRETEAFF.

In this sample, this clonotype turned up a few times. V and J are TRBV7-9 and TRBJ2-3; D possibly matches TRBD1 or TRBD2 (6 bases each). Between the trimmed V and J ends, which lost 1 base and 10 bases, there was a span of 12 bases. The CDR3 consists of 13 residues. The V gene's germline CDR1 is SEHNR and CDR2 FQNEAQ (reference sequence). CDR3 loop: CASSLVDGGAQYF. The CDR3 DNA reads TGTGCCAGCAGCTTAGTAGACGGGGGCGCGCAGTATTTT. Variable domain in full (rest from reference TRBV7-9 and TRBJ2-3): DTGVSQNPRHKITKRGQNVTFRCDPISEHNRLYWYRQTLGQGPEFLTYFQNEAQLEKSRLLSDRFSAERPKGSFSTLEIQRTEQGDSAMYLCASSLVDGGAQYFGPGTRLTVL.

The V and J genes are TRBV4-3 and TRBJ2-7; D might be TRBD1 (6 bases). Germline CDR1 is LGHNA and CDR2 is YSLEER. The CDR3 length is 15 residues. With 1 base removed from V and 2 bases from J, the gap between germline ends came to 12 bases. CDR3 loop: CASSQGTDPTYEQYF. The CDR3 DNA reads as TGCGCCAGCAGCCAAGGGACAGACCCTACCTACGAGCAGTACTTC.

The chain couples TRBV20-1 to TRBJ1-6, with D hard to call. Germline V gene data show CDR1 as DFQATT and CDR2 as SNEGSKA (reference sequence). The length of the CDR3 is 13 residues. The V end lost 6 bases, the J end lost 8 bases, and 14 bases lay between the germline ends. The DNA of the CDR3 is TGCAGTGCGCGAGCGTTGATCGATTCACCCCTCCACTTT. Amino acids: CSARALIDSPLHF.

This clonotype was recorded many times. This chain's CDR3 is CASSSRGSEAYEQYF. The CDR3, as DNA: TGTGCCAGCAGCTCCCGGGGCAGTGAGGCCTACGAGCAGTACTTC. V is TRBV28 and J is TRBJ2-7; either TRBD1 or TRBD2 may supply D (5 bases each). This CDR3 is 15 amino acids long. Germline V gene sequence: CDR1 MDHEN, CDR2 SYDVKM. V shed 6 bases and J shed 2 bases, with 17 bases lying between them.

This clonotype was observed many times. This chain links TRBV15 with TRBJ1-1; a possible D gene is TRBD1 (5 bases). The CDR3 runs 15 residues. V was cut by 4 bases and J by 0 bases, with 12 bases left in between. Germline loops: CDR1 LNHNV, CDR2 YYDKDF (reference sequence). DNA for the CDR3: TGTGCCACCAGCAAATGGGACGGACTGAACACTGAAGCTTTCTTT. Amino acids: CATSKWDGLNTEAFF.

This clonotype has only a few counts. The J gene is TRBJ1-1, the V gene TRBV4-1, with D maybe TRBD1 (5 bases). The V end was cut by 0 bases, the J end by 11 bases, with 13 bases between. In germline, CDR1 is MGHRA, CDR2 YSYEKL. The CDR3 sequence is 13 residues long. The DNA of the CDR3 is TGCGCCAGCAGCCAAGACTGGGGGTCGGAGGCTTTCTTT. This codes for CASSQDWGSEAFF.